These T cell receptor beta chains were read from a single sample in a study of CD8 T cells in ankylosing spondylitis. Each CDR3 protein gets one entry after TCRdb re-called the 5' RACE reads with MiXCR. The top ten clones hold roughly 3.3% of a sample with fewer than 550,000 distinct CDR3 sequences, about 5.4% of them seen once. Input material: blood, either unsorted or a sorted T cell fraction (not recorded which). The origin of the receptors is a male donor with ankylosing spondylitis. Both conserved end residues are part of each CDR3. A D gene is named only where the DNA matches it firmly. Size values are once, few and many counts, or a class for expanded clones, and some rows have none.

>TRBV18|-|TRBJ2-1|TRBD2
TGTGCCAGCTCACCACCCACTAAGAGCGGGATCTACTCCTACAATGAGCAGTTCTTC
CASSPPTKSGIYSYNEQFF
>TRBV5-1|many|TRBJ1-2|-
TGCGCCAGCAGCTATGGACAGACGCTTTATGGCTACACCTTC
CASSYGQTLYGYTF
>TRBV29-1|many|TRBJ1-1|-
TGCAGCGTACGGGGCTGGAGCACTGAAGCTTTCTTT
CSVRGWSTEAFF
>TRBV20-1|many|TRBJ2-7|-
TGCAGTGCTCTACCCTTCCGTGAGGGTAACTACGAGCAGTACTTC
CSALPFREGNYEQYF
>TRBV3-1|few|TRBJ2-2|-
TGTGCCAGCAGCCTATTCGTTCCCGGGGAGCTGTTTTTT
CASSLFVPGELFF
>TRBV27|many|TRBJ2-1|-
TGTGCCAGCAGCCCCGGGGGGCCGGGGAATGAGCAGTTCTTC
CASSPGGPGNEQFF
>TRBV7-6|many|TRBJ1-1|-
TGTGCCAGCAGCCCGCCAGGGGTTGTAGGCACTGAAGCTTTCTTT
CASSPPGVVGTEAFF
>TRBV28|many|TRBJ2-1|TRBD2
TGTGCCAGCAGTTTAGAGCTAGCGGGACCCTACAATGAGCAGTTCTTC
CASSLELAGPYNEQFF
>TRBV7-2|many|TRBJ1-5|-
TGTGCCAGCAGCCCCGACAGCGTTAGCAATCAGCCCCAGCATTTT
CASSPDSVSNQPQHF
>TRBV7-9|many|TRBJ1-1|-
TGTGCCAGCAGCCCTCCCTCGGATAGGGTAAGAGCTTTCTTT
CASSPPSDRVRAFF
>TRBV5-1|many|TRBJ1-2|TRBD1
TGCGCCAGCAGCGAACAGGGGTCCTATGGCTACACCTTC
CASSEQGSYGYTF
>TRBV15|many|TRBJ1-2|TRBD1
TGTGCCACCAGCCCAGGGGGCCACTATGGCTACACCTTC
CATSPGGHYGYTF
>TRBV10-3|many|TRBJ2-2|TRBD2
TGTGCCATCAGAACCGGACTAGCGGGGGCCTCGAACACCGGGGAGCTGTTTTTT
CAIRTGLAGASNTGELFF
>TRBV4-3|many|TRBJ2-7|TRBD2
TGCGCCAGCAGCCAACACCTAGCGGGAAGCTCCTACGAGCAGTACTTC
CASSQHLAGSSYEQYF
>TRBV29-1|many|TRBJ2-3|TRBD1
TGCAGCGTTGTCGAGGACAGGGGGGCAGATACGCAGTATTTT
CSVVEDRGADTQYF
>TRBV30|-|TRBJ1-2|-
TGTGCCTGGACCCTTCTGGAGCACAGGGATGGCTACACCTTC
CAWTLLEHRDGYTF
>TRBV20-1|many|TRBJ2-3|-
TGCAGTGCTTCGGGACGGACCACAGATACGCAGTATTTT
CSASGRTTDTQYF
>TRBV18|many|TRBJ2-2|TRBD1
TGTGCCAGCAGCCCCCGGACAGGTCGGACCGGGGAGCTGTTTTTT
CASSPRTGRTGELFF
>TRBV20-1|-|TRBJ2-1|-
TGCAGTGCAGGAATCGGGAGCTCCTACAATGAGCAGTTCTTC
CSAGIGSSYNEQFF
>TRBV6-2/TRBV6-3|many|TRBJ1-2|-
TGTGCCAGCAGCCTCCTCGAGGGAAACTATGGCTACACCTTC
CASSLLEGNYGYTF
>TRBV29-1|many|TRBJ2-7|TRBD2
TGCAGCGTTGAAGAGGCTAGCGGGGGGCCGTTTCTCTACGAGCAGTACTTC
CSVEEASGGPFLYEQYF
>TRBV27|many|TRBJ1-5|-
TGTGCCAGCAGTTTATTAGGGACGGTCAATCAGCCCCAGCATTTT
CASSLLGTVNQPQHF
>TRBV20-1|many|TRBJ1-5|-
TGCAGTGCTAGCGTCTTCCTCGTGTCCTATCAGCCCCAGCATTTT
CSASVFLVSYQPQHF
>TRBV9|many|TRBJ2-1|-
TGTGCCAGCAGCGTAGATAGAGATGAGCAGTTCTTC
CASSVDRDEQFF
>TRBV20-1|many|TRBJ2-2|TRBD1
TGCAGTGCTAGAGTGGACAGGGGGGTTTTAGCGAACACCGGGGAGCTGTTTTTT
CSARVDRGVLANTGELFF
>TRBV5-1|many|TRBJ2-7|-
TGCGCCAGCAGCCCCAGGACCCCCGGGGTCTACGAGCAGTACTTC
CASSPRTPGVYEQYF
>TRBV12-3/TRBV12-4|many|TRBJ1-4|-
TGTGCCAGCAGGGTTCAGGGTACTGAAAAACTGTTTTTT
CASRVQGTEKLFF
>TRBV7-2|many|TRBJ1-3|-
TGTGCCAGCAGCGGGGGGACAAGCTCCAGCCGGGTCACCATATATTTT
CASSGGTSSSRVTIYF
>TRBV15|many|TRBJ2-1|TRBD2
TGTGCCACCAGCAGAGAAACTACCTGGGAGGGCCGTCTTCCTGAGCAGTTCTTC
CATSRETTWEGRLPEQFF
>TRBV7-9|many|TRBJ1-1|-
TGTGCCAGCAGCGTCATACAGGGCCCGAACACTGAAGCTTTCTTT
CASSVIQGPNTEAFF
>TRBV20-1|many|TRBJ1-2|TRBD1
TGCAGTGCTCATGGGACAGGGGGCCTTTTTAGGAATGGCTACACCTTC
CSAHGTGGLFRNGYTF
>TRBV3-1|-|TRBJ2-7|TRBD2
TGTGCCAGCAGCCAAGTCGGCGGGAGCGCCGAGCAGTACTTC
CASSQVGGSAEQYF
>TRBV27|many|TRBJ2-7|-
TGTGCCAGCAATCCCGACTGGACGATCTACGAGCAGTACTTC
CASNPDWTIYEQYF
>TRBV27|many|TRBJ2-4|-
TGTGCCAGCAGCCGACCCGGGGCCAAAAACATTCAGTACTTC
CASSRPGAKNIQYF
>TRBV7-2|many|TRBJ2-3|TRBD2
TGTGCCAGCAGGGCGGGGGGCACAGATACGCAGTATTTT
CASRAGGTDTQYF
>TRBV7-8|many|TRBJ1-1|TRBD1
TGTGCCAGCAGCCCCCCCGGACAGGGGGCAGGCGCTTTCTTT
CASSPPGQGAGAFF
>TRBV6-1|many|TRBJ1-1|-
TGTGCCAGCAGAGGAGTAGTGGGTTTGGCTGAAGCTTTCTTT
CASRGVVGLAEAFF
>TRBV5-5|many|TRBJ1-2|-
TGTGCCAGCAGCTTGAGGTTACACCTCAATAACTATGGCTACACCTTC
CASSLRLHLNNYGYTF
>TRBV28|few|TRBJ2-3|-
TGTGCCAGCAGTGGCCTCCCACGGGGGACTAGCACAGATACGCAGTATTTT
CASSGLPRGTSTDTQYF
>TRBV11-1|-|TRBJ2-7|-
TGTGCCAGCAGCTTAGCGGGGGTGGGGGAACCCGGGTCCTACGAGCAGTACTTC
CASSLAGVGEPGSYEQYF
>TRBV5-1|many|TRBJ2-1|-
TGCGCCAGCAGCTTGGACGGGAGTGTTTACAATGAGCAGTTCTTC
CASSLDGSVYNEQFF
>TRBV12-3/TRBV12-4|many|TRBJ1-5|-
TGTGCCAGCACCAGGACAAGCCAACCCAATCCTCCCCAGCATTTT
CASTRTSQPNPPQHF
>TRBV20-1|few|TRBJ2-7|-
TGCAGTGCTAGTCCCGGGGTGGGCGAGCAGTACTTC
CSASPGVGEQYF
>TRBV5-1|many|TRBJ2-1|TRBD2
TGCGCCAGCAGCAAACTAGCGGGGGGGCTCCCCTCCTACAATGAGCAGTTCTTC
CASSKLAGGLPSYNEQFF
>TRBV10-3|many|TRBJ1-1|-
TGTGCCATCAGTGTGTGGGGAGGCACTGAAGCTTTCTTT
CAISVWGGTEAFF
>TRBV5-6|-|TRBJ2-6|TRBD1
TGTGCCAGCAGCTTGGAACAGGGGAACGTCCTGACTTTC
CASSLEQGNVLTF
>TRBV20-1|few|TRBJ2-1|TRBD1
TGCAGTGCTAATGTCCGGGACAGGGGCAATGAGCAGTTCTTC
CSANVRDRGNEQFF
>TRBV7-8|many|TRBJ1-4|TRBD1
TGTGCCAGCAGCTCGACAGGGGGCCGACATGAAAAACTGTTTTTT
CASSSTGGRHEKLFF
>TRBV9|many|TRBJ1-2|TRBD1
TGTGCCAGCAGCCGCGGACAGGGGAGGACTGAATATGGCTACACCTTC
CASSRGQGRTEYGYTF
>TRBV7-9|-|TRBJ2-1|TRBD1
TGTGCCAGCAGCTTAGCGTCCTGGACAGGGAAGCATGAGCAGTTCTTC
CASSLASWTGKHEQFF
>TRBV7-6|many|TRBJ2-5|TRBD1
TGTGCCAGCAGCTTAGCCCGGGACAGGGGCAAGGAGGAGACCCAGTACTTC
CASSLARDRGKEETQYF
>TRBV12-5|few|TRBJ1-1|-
TGTGCTAGTGCCGAGACACCTATGAACACTGAAGCTTTCTTT
CASAETPMNTEAFF
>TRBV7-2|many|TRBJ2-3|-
TGTGCCAGCAGCTTAGAGGAGGGAGATACGCAGTATTTT
CASSLEEGDTQYF
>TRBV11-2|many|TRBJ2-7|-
TGTGCCAGCAGCTATAATCGAAGACAGGCCAGCTCCTACGAGCAGTACTTC
CASSYNRRQASSYEQYF
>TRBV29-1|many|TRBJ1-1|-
TGCAGCGTCGAGCTTCACTCCAAGAACACTGAAGCTTTCTTT
CSVELHSKNTEAFF
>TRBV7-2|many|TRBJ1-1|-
TGTGCCAGCAGCTCGAGCCCGGCGGAGCTTGAAGCTTTCTTT
CASSSSPAELEAFF
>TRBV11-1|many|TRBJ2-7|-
TGTGCCAGCAGCTTAGTCGCAGGGATTGGGATAACACTCCGGGACTTACTCTACGAGCAGTACTTC
CASSLVAGIGITLRDLLYEQYF
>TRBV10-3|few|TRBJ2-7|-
TGTGCCATCAGTGAGTCGGGGGGCGCAGGGGATGAGCAGTACTTC
CAISESGGAGDEQYF
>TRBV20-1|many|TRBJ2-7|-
TGCAGTGCTGGAGGTTGGAGGGAAGACGCGCAGTACTTC
CSAGGWREDAQYF